One T cell receptor beta chain is described in this entry. Which antigen it targets is not known. No clone much larger than this one lies a single base away; base qualities are absent. Ends trimmed: V by 3 bases, J by 9 bases; bases unmatched to a gene: 16. In the germline V gene, CDR1 corresponds to SNHLY and CDR2 to FYNNEI. The cysteine opens and the phenylalanine closes a CDR3 of 17 amino acids. Only the CDR3 portion is preserved as DNA: 51 bases, with reading frame beginning at the first base. The data derive from a study of shared T cell receptors in the human thymus (TCRdb year 2021). Study-wide context: The study investigated the way shared, self-reactive T-cell receptor alpha chains are produced in the human thymus.

The library was made by the immunoSEQ multiplex PCR assay. Held by TCRdb, this immuneACCESS table contains in-frame sequences only and omits some clones. Under half of the omission traces to an unresolved V gene where checked; the cause of the rest is unknown. The sample yields more than 550,000 clones; roughly 85% were counted once. The top ten hold over 0.008% of the sample. The same data also went into a second study, on human thymus T cells. Taken from the second paper: In Finland, the donors were immunologically healthy infants who were having open corrective cardiac surgery for congenital heart defects. The thymus tissue came from surgical resects taken out during corrective cardiac surgery. Both the thymic and the peripheral blood repertoires appeared to show biased V and J gene segment usage. According to the related research, thymic TCR repertoires were highly overlapping among unrelated individuals. TCR alpha and beta repertoires from roughly eight infant thymus samples and four related peripheral blood samples were characterized in the study. Donor ages ranging from 7 to 244 days were recorded, and several male and a couple of female infants were included in the cohort. After being mechanically released from the tissue, thymocytes were kept at -70 degrees C in pellets of roughly 9.5-32 million cells. Genomic DNA was extracted from frozen cell pellets with a QIAsymphony instrument. The immunoSEQ multiplex PCR assay was used to amplify the TCRB and TCRAD loci from a standardized amount of quality-controlled genomic DNA. Amplicons spanned the V(D)J region at a length sufficient to cover the CDR3 and identify V and J genes. The commercial immunoSEQ service was used to sequence amplicons on an Illumina platform. Primer bias and sequencing errors were corrected as previously described, and TCRAD and TCRB were defined on the basis of the IMGT database. The repertoires were analysed using immunoSEQ Analyzer 3.0 and VDJTools for basic statistics, V/J segment usage, diversity estimates, rarefaction and pairwise overlap. Diversity was estimated using the Chao1, ChaoE, Efron-Thisted, Shannon and inverse Simpson indices, and was also estimated on datasets down-sampled to the size of the smallest sample. Repertoire overlap was assessed by strict matching of CDR3 nucleotide sequence, V gene and J gene, and clustering was done by Jaccard-based multidimensional scaling. On average, thymus samples gave 650,000 to 1,000,000 unique TCRB clonotypes, whereas blood samples gave about 84,000.

The sequence was obtained from a girl younger than two with a congenital heart defect. Donor details come from another sample of the same person, matched by shared clones. The sample consisted of thymocytes. Recombination linked TRBV2 to TRBJ2-1, with 8 bases matching TRBD1. The encoded CDR3 is CASSEGWPGGGLSEQFF. The nucleotide sequence is given as TGTGCCAGCAGTGAGGGTTGGCCAGGGGGCGGACTGAGTGAGCAGTTCTTC. The full variable domain, completed from the reference TRBV2 and TRBJ2-1 proteins outside the CDR3, reads EPEVTQTPSHQVTQMGQEVILRCVPISNHLYFYWYRQILGQKVEFLVSFYNNEISEKSEIFDDQFSVERPDGSNFTLKIRSTKLEDSAMYFCASSEGWPGGGLSEQFFGPGTRLTVL.